Sequencing of this T cell receptor beta chain was carried out in a study of T cell changes during pregnancy in multiple sclerosis. In its sample, this clone was seen once. Sequencing used immunoSEQ multiplex PCR; TCRdb keeps in-frame clones, though not all of them. The data contain under 110,000 clones, about 90% of them singletons. The clonotype comes from a female donor with multiple sclerosis, enrolled in a pregnancy study. Source: peripheral blood, taken in the second trimester of pregnancy.

In DNA form, the CDR3 reads TGTGCCAGCAGTTTTCCGACTGGACTAGCGGGAACAGATACGCAGTATTTT. Amino acids: CASSFPTGLAGTDTQYF. The chain is built from TRBV28 and TRBJ2-3, with 12 nucleotides matching TRBD2. Unmatched junction bases numbered 7, after V lost 3 bases and J lost 3 bases. The germline V gene encodes CDR1 MDHEN and CDR2 SYDVKM. There are 17 residues in the CDR3.